This TCR beta chain was obtained from a study of T-cell memory formation after mild COVID-19. Germline loops: CDR1 SGHTA, CDR2 FQGNSA. CDR3 length: 14 amino acids. The ends were cut back, 6 bases at V and 12 bases at J, with 18 bases in the middle. This clonotype was counted ten times or more. TCRdb re-analysed the 5' RACE reads in MiXCR, keeping a single row per CDR3 protein. The sample contains 120,000 to 150,000 distinct CDR3 sequences, roughly 6.2% of which appear only once. Input material: PBMCs or a T cell subset sorted from them (not recorded which). The sequence came from an adult woman who had mild COVID-19 (a few samples of this study predate the infection). Cell type and time point are not known. The chain carries TRBV7-2 and TRBJ1-6; D is perhaps TRBD1 (6 bases). CDR3 region: CASRHYDRDKPLHF. The CDR3, as DNA: TGTGCCAGCAGACACTATGACCGGGACAAACCCCTCCACTTT.